The present T cell receptor (beta chain) was sequenced within a study of T cell responses to AZD1222 COVID-19 vaccine. Study context: Pooled samples include second doses given at about 4 or 12 weeks. Whole-study findings and limits: Only a handful of AZD1222 recipients were seropositive at baseline. A reported finding is that nearly half of spike-specific TCRs target unmutated variant regions. Spike-specific TCR depth and breadth grew after two AZD1222 doses.

A note on this clone: Its antigen remains unidentified.

TCRdb keeps only in-frame clones here, not all; method: immunoSEQ multiplex PCR. The table includes 110,000 or so clones, 86% detected once. CDR3 size: 15 residues. CDR1 and CDR2 (germline): SGHTA, FQGNSA. V was trimmed by 6 bases and J by 6 bases, leaving 15 bases between them. The TCR originated in an adult in good health. The sequencing used peripheral blood, collected on day 0 of AZD1222 vaccination. V gene TRBV7-2 combines with J gene TRBJ1-6; D call uncertain. The CDR3 region is CASSPETVSNSPLHF. DNA of the CDR3: TGTGCCAGCAGTCCCGAGACGGTTTCTAATTCACCCCTCCACTTT.